Each of the 5 T cell receptor beta chains below was sequenced from the same sample in a study of blood T cell repertoires in COVID-19. Sequenced by immunoSEQ multiplex PCR; TCRdb stores in-frame clones only, minus some. The sample has 200,000 to 300,000 clones, about 73% seen once. What was sequenced was peripheral blood. The receptors derive from a woman older than 75 with acute or convalescent COVID-19.

This clone occurred once. The chain couples TRBV5-1 to TRBJ2-7, with D possibly TRBD1 on 6 matching bases. The CDR3 runs 16 residues. Trimming stripped 5 bases from V and 1 base from J, with 19 bases between. Germline V CDR1 and CDR2: SGHRS, YFSETQ. CDR3 nucleotides: TGCGCCAGCAGGAAACAGCCCGGGACACCATCCTACGAGCAGTACTTC. Protein product: CASRKQPGTPSYEQYF. The full variable domain, in which reference TRBV5-1 and TRBJ2-7 provide the parts outside the CDR3, is KAGVTQTPRYLIKTRGQQVTLSCSPISGHRSVSWYQQTPGQGLQFLFEYFSETQRNKGNFPGRFSGRQFSNSRSEMNVSTLELGDSALYLCASRKQPGTPSYEQYFGPGTRLTVT.

The rearrangement uses TRBV5-6 and TRBJ2-5; perhaps TRBD1 as D (6 bases). The germline V gene encodes CDR1 SGHDT and CDR2 YYEEEE. Trimming left V 0 bases short and J 4 bases short, with 13 bases between. The CDR3 sequence is 15 residues long. CDR3 coding DNA: TGTGCCAGCAGCTTGGCCCGCACAGGGTTAGAGACCCAGTACTTC. Protein product: CASSLARTGLETQYF.

This clone was observed a few times. In DNA form, the CDR3 reads TGTGCCAGCAGCTTTGGCCCAGGGGGAGCTTTGAGCAATCAGCCCCAGCATTTT. Amino acid sequence: CASSFGPGGALSNQPQHF. The chain combines TRBV7-9 with TRBJ1-5; TRBD1 agrees at 7 bases. The CDR3 covers 18 residues. V gave up 3 bases and J gave up 1 base; unmatched junction bases: 12. CDR1 SEHNR and CDR2 FQNEAQ come from the germline V gene (reference sequence).

The J gene is TRBJ2-3, the V gene TRBV6-6, with 7 bases that match TRBD2. The CDR3 sequence is 14 residues long. V was clipped by 7 bases and J by 0 bases; unmatched bases: 4. Germline V gene lookup returns CDR1 MNHNY and CDR2 SVGAGI (reference sequence). DNA for the CDR3: TGTGCCAGCACTAGCGGTTCTAGCACAGATACGCAGTATTTT. Protein product: CASTSGSSTDTQYF.

This chain joins TRBV5-6 and TRBJ2-1; the match to TRBD2 covers 11 bases. Trimming at V came to 0 bases and at J to 8 bases, leaving 7 bases not matched to a gene. The CDR3 has 16 residues. CDR1 and CDR2 from the germline V gene are SGHDT and YYEEEE. The CDR3 spells CASSLEGASGRHEQFF. CDR3 nucleotides: TGTGCCAGCAGCTTGGAAGGCGCTAGCGGGAGGCATGAGCAGTTCTTC.